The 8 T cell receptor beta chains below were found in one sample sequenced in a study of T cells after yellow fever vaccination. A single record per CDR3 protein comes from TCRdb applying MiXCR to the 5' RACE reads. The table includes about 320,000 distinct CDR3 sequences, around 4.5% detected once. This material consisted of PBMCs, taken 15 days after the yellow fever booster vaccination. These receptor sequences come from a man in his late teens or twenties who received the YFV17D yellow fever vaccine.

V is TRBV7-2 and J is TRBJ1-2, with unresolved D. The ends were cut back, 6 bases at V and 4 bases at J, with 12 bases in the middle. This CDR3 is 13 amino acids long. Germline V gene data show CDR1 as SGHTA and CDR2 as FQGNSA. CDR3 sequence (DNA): TGTGCCAGCAGGCCAGGCGGTGGCTATGGCTACACCTTC. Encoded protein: CASRPGGGYGYTF.

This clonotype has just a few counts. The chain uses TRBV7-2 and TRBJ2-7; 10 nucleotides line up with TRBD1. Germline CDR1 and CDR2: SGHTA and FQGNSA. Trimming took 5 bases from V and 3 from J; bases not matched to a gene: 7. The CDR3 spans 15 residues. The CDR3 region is CASSPAGTGVYEQYV. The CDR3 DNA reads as TGTGCCAGCAGCCCGGCCGGGACAGGGGTCTACGAGCAGTACGTC.

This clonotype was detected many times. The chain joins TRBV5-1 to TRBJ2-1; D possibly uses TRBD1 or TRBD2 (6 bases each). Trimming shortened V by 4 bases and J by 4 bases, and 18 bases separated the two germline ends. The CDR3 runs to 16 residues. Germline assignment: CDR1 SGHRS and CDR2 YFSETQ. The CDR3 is CASSPFTGRPYNEQFF. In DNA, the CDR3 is TGCGCCAGCAGCCCCTTTACAGGGAGGCCATACAATGAGCAGTTCTTC.

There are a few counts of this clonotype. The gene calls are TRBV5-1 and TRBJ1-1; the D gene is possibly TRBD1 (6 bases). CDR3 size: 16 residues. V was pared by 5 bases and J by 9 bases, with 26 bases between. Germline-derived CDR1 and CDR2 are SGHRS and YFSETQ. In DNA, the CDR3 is TGCGCCAGCAGTTCCCAAACGGGGGCGATTTCTTTGAAAGCTTTCTTT. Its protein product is CASSSQTGAISLKAFF.

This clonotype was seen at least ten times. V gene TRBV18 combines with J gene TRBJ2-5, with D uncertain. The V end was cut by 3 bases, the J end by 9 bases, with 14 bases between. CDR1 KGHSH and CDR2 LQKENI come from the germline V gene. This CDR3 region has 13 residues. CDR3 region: CASSPPDQVAQYF. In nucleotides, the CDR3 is TGTGCCAGCTCACCTCCCGACCAAGTGGCCCAGTACTTC.

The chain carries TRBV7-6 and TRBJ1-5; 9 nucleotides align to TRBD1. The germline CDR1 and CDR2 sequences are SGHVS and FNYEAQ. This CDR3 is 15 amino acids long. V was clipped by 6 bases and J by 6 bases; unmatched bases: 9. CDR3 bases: TGTGCCAGCAGTCCCGGGACAGGGAAATTTCAGCCCCAGCATTTT. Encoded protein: CASSPGTGKFQPQHF. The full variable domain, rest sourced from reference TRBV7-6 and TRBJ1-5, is GAGVSQSPRYKVTKRGQDVALRCDPISGHVSLYWYRQALGQGPEFLTYFNYEAQQDKSGLPNDRFSAERPEGSISTLTIQRTEQRDSAMYRCASSPGTGKFQPQHFGDGTRLSIL.

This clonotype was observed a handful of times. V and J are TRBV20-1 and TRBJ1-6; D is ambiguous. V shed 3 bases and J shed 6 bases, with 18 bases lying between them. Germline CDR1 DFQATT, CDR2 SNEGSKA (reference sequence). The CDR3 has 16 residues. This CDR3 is CSARAWARAANSPLHF. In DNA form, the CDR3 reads TGCAGTGCTAGGGCCTGGGCAAGGGCGGCTAATTCACCCCTCCACTTT.

CDR3 in DNA: TGTGCCAGCAGCCCCGGGGGACGTCTGGTTAGGGACACTGAAGCTTTCTTT. Residues: CASSPGGRLVRDTEAFF. The genes are TRBV7-7 and TRBJ1-1, with D maybe TRBD1 (5 bases). The CDR3 runs 17 residues. V lost 5 bases and J 3 bases, leaving 22 bases between the germline ends. CDR1 is SSHAT and CDR2 is FNYEAQ in the germline V gene (reference sequence).